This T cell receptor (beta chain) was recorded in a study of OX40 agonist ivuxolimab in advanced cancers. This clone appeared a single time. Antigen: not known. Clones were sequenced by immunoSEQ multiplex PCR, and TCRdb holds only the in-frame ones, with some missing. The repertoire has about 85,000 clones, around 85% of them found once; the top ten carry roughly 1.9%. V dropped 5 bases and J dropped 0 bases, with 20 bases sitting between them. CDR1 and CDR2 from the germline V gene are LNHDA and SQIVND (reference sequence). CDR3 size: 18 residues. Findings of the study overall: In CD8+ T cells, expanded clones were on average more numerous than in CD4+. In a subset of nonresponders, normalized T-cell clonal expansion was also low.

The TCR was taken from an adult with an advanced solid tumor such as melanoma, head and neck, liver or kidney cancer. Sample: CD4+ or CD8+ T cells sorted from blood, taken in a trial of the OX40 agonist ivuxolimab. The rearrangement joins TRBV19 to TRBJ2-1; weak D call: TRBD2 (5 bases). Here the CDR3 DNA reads TGTGCCAGTAGTCAGCGTACTAGGGCGTCGAGCTCCTACAATGAGCAGTTCTTC. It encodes CASSQRTRASSSYNEQFF.